This T cell receptor (beta chain) was documented in a study of blood T cell repertoires in COVID-19. Original processing methods: Estimation of nucleated cell counts was performed using reference gene primer amplification. TCRdb keeps only in-frame clones here, not all; method: immunoSEQ multiplex PCR. V, J and clone size are taken as reported in that table, and D and trimming were inferred from the DNA itself. The sample carries some 150,000 clones, roughly 84% recorded once. This CDR3 has 13 amino acids. V gave up 6 bases and J gave up 5 bases, with 14 bases separating them. CDR1 and CDR2 (germline): LGHNA, YSLEER.

V is TRBV4-3 and J is TRBJ2-7; tentatively, D is TRBD1 (6 bases). The sample comprised peripheral blood. The sequence came from a woman in her forties or fifties in a cohort sampled during active or convalescent COVID-19. CDR3 region: CASSHSTGNEQYF. CDR3 DNA: TGCGCCAGCAGTCACTCTACAGGGAACGAGCAGTACTTC.